The next 5 T cell receptor beta chains were all read from a single sample in a study of siplizumab effects on memory and regulatory T cells. This table comes from immunoSEQ multiplex PCR, and its TCRdb copy is limited to in-frame clones, with some not included. The sample has about 120,000 clones, over 85% seen once. The sequenced sample was non-Treg CD4+ T cells sorted from blood. Receptor source: a human donor in good health.

This chain's CDR3 is CASSPGPTGNTIYF. The CDR3 coding sequence is TGTGCCAGCAGTCCGGGCCCGACGGGAAACACCATATATTTT. The gene calls are TRBV27 and TRBJ1-3; D ambiguous. From germline, CDR1 is MNHEY and CDR2 SMNVEV (reference sequence). This CDR3 is 14 amino acids long. V was pared by 5 bases and J by 4 bases, with 12 bases between.

The chain has TRBV11-2 and TRBJ1-4; maybe TRBD1 (5 bases). CDR3 length: 15 residues. V shed 4 bases and J shed 0 bases, with 9 bases lying between them. The germline V gene has CDR1 SGHAT and CDR2 FQNNGV. CDR3 sequence: CASSSRQTTNEKLFF. DNA of the CDR3: TGTGCCAGCAGCTCGAGACAGACAACTAATGAAAAACTGTTTTTT.

This rearrangement joins TRBV19 to TRBJ1-2; D is ambiguous. The CDR3 has 13 amino acids. V lost 8 bases, J lost 0 bases, and 10 bases lay in between. Germline CDR1 reads LNHDA; CDR2 reads SQIVND (reference sequence). This CDR3 is CASADRANYGYTF. The CDR3 DNA reads as TGTGCCAGTGCGGACCGGGCTAACTATGGCTACACCTTC.

This chain connects TRBV11-3 to TRBJ2-6; 7 nucleotides line up with TRBD1. Losses at the gene ends were 5 bases for V and 2 bases for J; bases not matched to a gene: 6. The V gene's germline CDR1 is SGHNT and CDR2 YENEEA. This CDR3 is built from 16 residues. In nucleotides, the CDR3 is TGTGCCAGCAGCATTTTACAGGGGCCTGGGGCCAACGTCCTGACTTTC. Protein: CASSILQGPGANVLTF.

The V call is TRBV14, the J call TRBJ1-3; tentatively, D is TRBD1 (5 bases). Germline V gene sequence: CDR1 SGHDN, CDR2 FVKESK. The CDR3 is 16 residues long. V lost 3 bases, J lost 4 bases, and 16 bases lay in between. The CDR3 nucleotides read TGTGCCAGCAGCCACCTAGCAGGGAAATCCGGAAACACCATATATTTT. Translation gives CASSHLAGKSGNTIYF.